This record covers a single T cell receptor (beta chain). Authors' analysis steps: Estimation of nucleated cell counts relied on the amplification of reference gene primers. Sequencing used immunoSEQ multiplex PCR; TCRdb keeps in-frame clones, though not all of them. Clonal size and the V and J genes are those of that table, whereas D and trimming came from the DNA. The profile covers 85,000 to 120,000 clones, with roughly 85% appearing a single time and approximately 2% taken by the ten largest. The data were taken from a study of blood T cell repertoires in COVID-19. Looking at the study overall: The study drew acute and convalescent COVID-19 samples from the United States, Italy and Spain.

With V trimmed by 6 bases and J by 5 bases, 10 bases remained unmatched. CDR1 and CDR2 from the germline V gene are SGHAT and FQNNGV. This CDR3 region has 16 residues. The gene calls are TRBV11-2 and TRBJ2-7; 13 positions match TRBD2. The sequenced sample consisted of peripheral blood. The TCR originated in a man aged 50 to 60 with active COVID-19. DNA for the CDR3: TGTGCCAGCAGACCCCTCCCGGGACTAGCGGGGCACGAGCAGTACTTC. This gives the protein CASRPLPGLAGHEQYF.